This TCR beta chain originates from a study of T cell responses to AZD1222 COVID-19 vaccine. Overall study results and limits: Only a handful of AZD1222 recipients were seropositive at baseline.

Sequencing was performed with immunoSEQ multiplex PCR; in TCRdb, only in-frame clones are kept and a portion is missing. Of 100,000 to 140,000 clones detected, 87% appear once; the ten largest clones hold around 4.3%. V was trimmed by 3 bases and J by 5 bases, leaving 14 bases between them. The CDR3 is 15 amino acids. The germline V gene has CDR1 MGHDK and CDR2 SYGVNS. About this clone: Its matching antigen is unknown.

The chain links TRBV25-1 to TRBJ1-5; D ambiguous. The specimen comprised peripheral blood, sampled on day 0 of AZD1222 vaccination. The TCR sequence derives from an adult in good health. CDR3 loop: CASSEGMGWHQPQHF. CDR3 nucleotides: TGTGCCAGCAGTGAGGGCATGGGGTGGCATCAGCCCCAGCATTTT.